The 4 T cell receptor beta chains given below trace back to one sample, sequenced in a study of early T cells in non-severe SARS-CoV-2 infection. MiXCR, applied by TCRdb to the 5' RACE reads, yields one record per CDR3 protein. The top ten hold around 9.8% of the sample, which has nearly 45,000 distinct CDR3 sequences, about 11% seen once. Sample: whole blood. The origin of the receptors is an adult who was a healthcare worker with PCR-confirmed SARS-CoV-2 infection or an uninfected control (not recorded which).

This clonotype was seen a few times. The chain uses TRBV2 and TRBJ1-1; D remains unclear. This CDR3 region has 10 residues. The germline V gene has CDR1 SNHLY and CDR2 FYNNEI. V lost 8 bases, J lost 3 bases, and 4 bases lay in between. This chain's CDR3 is CASGYTEAFF. The CDR3, as DNA: TGTGCCAGCGGTTACACTGAAGCTTTCTTT. Drawing the rest from reference TRBV2 and TRBJ1-1, the complete variable domain is EPEVTQTPSHQVTQMGQEVILRCVPISNHLYFYWYRQILGQKVEFLVSFYNNEISEKSEIFDDQFSVERPDGSNFTLKIRSTKLEDSAMYFCASGYTEAFFGQGTRLTVV.

This clonotype was seen many times. The chain joins TRBV11-1 to TRBJ1-1, with TRBD1 matching over 7 bases. The V and J ends lost 1 base and 1 base, in that order; junction bases with no gene match: 6. The CDR3 sequence is 16 residues long. The germline gives CDR1 SGHAT, CDR2 FQDESV (reference sequence). The CDR3 DNA sequence: TGTGCCAGCAGCTTAGTCCCCGGGACAGCGAACACTGAAGCTTTCTTT. This codes for CASSLVPGTANTEAFF. Combining the CDR3 with reference TRBV11-1 and TRBJ1-1 gives the whole variable domain EAEVAQSPRYKITEKSQAVAFWCDPISGHATLYWYRQILGQGPELLVQFQDESVVDDSQLPKDRFSAERLKGVDSTLKIQPAELGDSAMYLCASSLVPGTANTEAFFGQGTRLTVV.

This clonotype has a count of ten or more. The chain couples TRBV12-5 to TRBJ2-6; D is uncertain. The V and J ends lost 9 bases and 0 bases respectively, with 6 bases between them. The CDR3 is 13 residues long. The germline V gene encodes CDR1 LGHNT and CDR2 FRNRAP. The CDR3 spells CASRSSGANVLTF. DNA of the CDR3: TGTGCTAGCAGGAGCTCTGGGGCCAACGTCCTGACTTTC.

The chain employs TRBV7-2 and TRBJ1-6; D is perhaps TRBD1 (6 bases). This CDR3 contains 18 residues. Germline V lookup: CDR1 SGHTA, CDR2 FQGNSA. Trimming took off 4 bases at V and 1 base at J, with 17 bases between the two ends. The CDR3: CASSSHGGAGSYNSPLHF. DNA for the CDR3: TGTGCCAGCAGCTCCCATGGGGGGGCCGGGTCCTATAATTCACCCCTCCACTTT.